The 25 T cell receptor beta chains below all came from one sample that was sequenced in a study of molecular identifiers for immune sequencing clone quantification. TCRdb processed the PCR reads anew with MiXCR; each CDR3 protein has one entry. The sample includes about 65,000 distinct CDR3 sequences, about 18% of them seen just once. Source material: naive CD8+ T cells from blood, with Jurkat cell RNA spiked in. Subset specified: FACS-sorted CD8+CD4-CCR7+CD45RA+ naive T cells. These receptor sequences come from a human donor in good health. Some libraries in this study had Jurkat cell RNA spiked in.

About this clonotype itself: This could be a read error, since a much larger clone is one nucleotide away. The chain recombines TRBV7-2 with TRBJ2-7, with 10 bases aligning to TRBD2. The CDR3 loop spans 14 amino acids. The germline gives CDR1 SGHTA, CDR2 FQGNSA. V shed 8 bases, J shed 6 bases, and the junction held 10 bases outside the gene matches. Here the CDR3 DNA reads TGTGCCAGCGGCCTTCTAGCGGGAGTAGCCGAGCAGTACTTC. It yields the protein CASGLLAGVAEQYF.

Worth noting for this clonotype: A much larger clone is a single base away; this may be a read error. The J gene is TRBJ2-3, the V gene TRBV29-1; weak D call: TRBD2 (6 bases). Trimming removed 7 bases at V and 2 bases at J, with 16 bases between. This CDR3 is 14 amino acids long. The germline V gene has CDR1 SQVTM and CDR2 ANQGSEA. CDR3 protein: CSASAGTFTDTQYF. The DNA for the CDR3 is TGCAGCGCCTCGGCAGGGACTTTCACAGATACGCAGTATTTT.

This clonotype was found many times. The chain carries TRBV7-9 and TRBJ1-1; D remains unclear. This CDR3 region has 16 residues. V was clipped by 5 bases and J by 0 bases, with 16 bases between them. The germline CDR1 and CDR2 sequences are SEHNR and FQNEAQ (reference sequence). The CDR3 bases are TGTGCCAGCAGCCCAATTGGCGTCCTCATGAACACTGAAGCTTTCTTT. Residues: CASSPIGVLMNTEAFF.

V is TRBV27 and J is TRBJ2-4; D unresolved. Trimming cost V 5 bases and J 5 bases, with 10 bases left between them. CDR1 is MNHEY, CDR2 SMNVEV, per germline (reference sequence). There are 13 residues in the CDR3. The CDR3 protein is CASSPGGQNIQYF. CDR3 in DNA: TGTGCCAGCAGTCCGGGTGGGCAAAACATTCAGTACTTC.

Many counts were recorded for this clonotype. The chain recombines TRBV11-3 with TRBJ1-1; D ambiguous. V lost 5 bases and J lost 7, with 11 bases in between. This CDR3 spans 12 amino acids. Germline-derived CDR1 and CDR2 are SGHNT and YENEEA. The CDR3 DNA sequence: TGTGCCAGCAGCGCCGACCAGAATGAAGCTTTCTTT. It is translated as CASSADQNEAFF.

This clonotype has a count of ten or more. V is TRBV21-1 and J is TRBJ1-1. TRBV21-1 is tagged as a pseudogene. CDR3 length: 18 residues. The CDR3 nucleotides read TGTGCCAGCAGCAGAGCAGACGGAGTAGTCCCTGATATCCCTGAAGCTTTCTTT. This codes for CASSRADGVVPDIPEAFF.

This clonotype came up many times. The chain uses TRBV7-8 and TRBJ2-5; tentatively, D is TRBD1 or TRBD2 (6 bases each). V lost 4 bases and J 4 bases, leaving 16 bases between the germline ends. CDR3 size: 15 residues. Germline loops: CDR1 SGHVS, CDR2 FQNEAQ. The CDR3 DNA reads as TGTGCCAGCAGCTCAGTCGGGGGCGCGGGAGAGACCCAGTACTTC. Translation: CASSSVGGAGETQYF.

V usage is TRBV29-1 and J usage is TRBJ2-1; D is ambiguous. Germline lookup yields CDR1 SQVTM and CDR2 ANQGSEA. Trimming pared 3 bases from V and 3 bases from J, leaving 9 bases between. The CDR3 has 13 residues. This chain's CDR3 is CSVDLASYNEQFF. The DNA for the CDR3 is TGCAGCGTTGATTTGGCTAGCTACAATGAGCAGTTCTTC.

At least ten counts were recorded for this clonotype. The V gene is TRBV7-8, the J gene TRBJ2-3, with TRBD2 identical over 10 bases. Germline lookup yields CDR1 SGHVS and CDR2 FQNEAQ. The trim removed 4 bases at V and 2 bases at J, leaving 6 bases unmatched. The CDR3 length is 16 residues. The CDR3 reads CASSSGLAKNTDTQYF. CDR3 bases: TGTGCCAGCAGCTCGGGACTAGCGAAAAACACAGATACGCAGTATTTT. The complete variable domain, with remaining parts taken from reference TRBV7-8 and TRBJ2-3, reads GAGVSQSPRYKVAKRGQDVALRCDPISGHVSLFWYQQALGQGPEFLTYFQNEAQLDKSGLPSDRFFAERPEGSVSTLKIQRTQQEDSAVYLCASSSGLAKNTDTQYFGPGTRLTVL.

The chain recombines TRBV23-1 with TRBJ1-6; D not certain. TRBV23-1 carries the ORF label, with uncertain function. The CDR3 runs to 18 residues. V lost 0 bases, J lost 9 bases, and 21 bases lay in between. The CDR3 DNA reads as TGCGCCAGCAGTCAATCCCACAGTCCTATCACCCGAATTTCACCCCTCCACTTT. Translated: CASSQSHSPITRISPLHF.

In regard to this clonotype: A read error may be the cause here, since a much bigger clone is one base away. The rearrangement links TRBV20-1 to TRBJ1-6, with TRBD1 identical over 8 bases. From germline, CDR1 is DFQATT and CDR2 SNEGSKA (reference sequence). The V gene end was trimmed by 1 base and the J gene end by 0 bases; junction bases not matched to a gene: 5. The CDR3 covers 17 residues. The CDR3 region has the DNA TGCAGTGCTAGAGTGGAGGGACAGGACTCCTATAATTCACCCCTCCACTTT. It codes for CSARVEGQDSYNSPLHF.

This clonotype was counted ten times or more. This chain joins TRBV6-2 or TRBV6-3 and TRBJ2-2; unclear D gene. Germline values: CDR1 MNHEY, CDR2 SVGEGT. V was shortened by 4 bases and J by 4 bases, with 13 bases between the two germline ends. The CDR3 contains 15 residues. CDR3 nucleotide sequence: TGTGCCAGCAGTTCACCAGCCTTCTCCACCGGGGAGCTGTTTTTT. It translates to CASSSPAFSTGELFF.

This clonotype was picked up many times. The chain recombines TRBV18 with TRBJ2-3; 7 nucleotides match TRBD2. Germline lookup yields CDR1 KGHSH and CDR2 LQKENI. The CDR3 spans 16 residues. V lost 4 bases to trimming and J lost 7 bases; unmatched junction nucleotides: 14. The CDR3 loop is CASSLELATLQYTQYF. The CDR3 DNA sequence: TGTGCCAGCTCACTAGAACTAGCGACCCTTCAATATACGCAGTATTTT.

This clonotype has ten or more counts. This chain links TRBV20-1 with TRBJ2-1, with a possible D match to TRBD2 (5 bases). Per the germline V gene, CDR1 is DFQATT and CDR2 is SNEGSKA (reference sequence). V lost 0 bases and J 7 bases, leaving 16 bases between the germline ends. The CDR3 totals 15 residues. CDR3 nucleotide sequence: TGCAGTGCTAGAGATCTGGGAGACGCCAAGAATGAGCAGTTCTTC. This sequence encodes CSARDLGDAKNEQFF.

This clonotype came up many times. The chain recombines TRBV11-2 with TRBJ2-3; D is unclear. This CDR3 has 15 residues. The germline CDR1 and CDR2 sequences are SGHAT and FQNNGV. Trimming cost V 3 bases and J 2 bases, with 12 bases left between them. CDR3 DNA sequence: TGTGCCAGCAGCTTCACGCGGATGATCACAGATACGCAGTATTTT. It translates to CASSFTRMITDTQYF.

The DNA of the CDR3 is TGTGCCAGCAGCCCCGACCTTAGTGTGGGGGGGGGGTACAATGAGCAGTTCTTC. This gives the protein CASSPDLSVGGGYNEQFF. V usage is TRBV7-9 and J usage is TRBJ2-1; 7 nucleotides agree with TRBD2. Germline CDR1 and CDR2: SEHNR and FQNEAQ (reference sequence). The CDR3 is 18 amino acids. V was clipped by 5 bases and J by 4 bases; unmatched bases: 17.

This clonotype has at least ten counts. The chain combines TRBV11-2 with TRBJ2-1; D ambiguous. The V gene lost 0 bases and the J gene lost 9 bases, with 12 bases spanning the gap. The CDR3 consists of 14 residues. Germline loops: CDR1 SGHAT, CDR2 FQNNGV. The CDR3 region has the DNA TGTGCCAGCAGCTTAGATGAGGCTCGGCGTGAGCAGTTCTTC. Translation gives CASSLDEARREQFF.

The V call is TRBV6-1, the J call TRBJ2-1, with D possibly matching TRBD1 (5 bases). CDR1 and CDR2 (germline): MNHNS, SASEGT. Trimming cost V 2 bases and J 0 bases, with 8 bases left between them. This CDR3 region has 15 residues. The CDR3 loop is CASSEWGSSYNEQFF. The CDR3 DNA reads as TGTGCCAGCAGTGAATGGGGCAGCTCCTACAATGAGCAGTTCTTC.

About this clonotype: This may be a read error, as it is one base from a much larger clone. The rearrangement uses TRBV19 and TRBJ2-7, with D possibly matching TRBD1 (7 bases). CDR1 and CDR2 (germline): LNHDA, SQIVND (reference sequence). The CDR3 consists of 13 residues. The DNA of the CDR3 is TGTGCCAGTAGTGCCTCAGGGGGGTACGAGCGGTACTTC. This translates into CASSASGGYERYF.

The sample holds many counts of this clonotype. The chain carries TRBV4-3 and TRBJ2-7, with 8 nucleotides matching TRBD2. The CDR3 has 16 residues. Germline-derived CDR1 and CDR2 are LGHNA and YSLEER. The ends lost 0 bases at V and 6 bases at J; junction bases unmatched: 10. The CDR3 loop is CASSQDARLAGPEQYF. CDR3 sequence (DNA): TGCGCCAGCAGCCAAGATGCGAGGCTAGCGGGCCCCGAGCAGTACTTC.

The sample holds many counts of this clonotype. This chain joins TRBV27 and TRBJ1-4; weak D call: TRBD1 (5 bases). V lost 6 bases and J 8 bases, leaving 22 bases between the germline ends. In germline, CDR1 is MNHEY, CDR2 SMNVEV (reference sequence). This CDR3 contains 16 residues. The CDR3 loop reads CASSLLPGRGNEKLFF. CDR3 in DNA: TGTGCCAGCAGCCTGCTCCCAGGGAGGGGTAACGAAAAACTGTTTTTT.

This clonotype was counted ten times or more. Its ends do not fully match the called genes, so a read error is possible. V is TRBV20-1 and J is TRBJ2-1, with D possibly matching TRBD2 (6 bases). This CDR3 contains 13 residues. Looked up from germline, CDR1 is DFQATT and CDR2 is SNEGSKA (reference sequence). In DNA, the CDR3 is TGCAGTGCCAGAGGGGCTAGCGTCATTGAGCAGTTCTTC. The encoded protein is CSARGASVIEQFF.

This clonotype was seen ten or more times. The rearrangement links TRBV4-1 to TRBJ1-5; D call uncertain. CDR1 is MGHRA and CDR2 is YSYEKL in the germline V gene. The CDR3 totals 15 residues. V was trimmed by 5 bases and J by 1 base, leaving 12 bases between them. CDR3: CASSSRPGSNQPQHF. The CDR3 coding sequence is TGCGCCAGCAGCTCCCGGCCTGGGAGCAATCAGCCCCAGCATTTT.

This clonotype has only a few counts. J is TRBJ2-1 and V is TRBV7-9, with TRBD2 matching 9 bases. With 1 base clipped from V and 8 bases from J, the junction kept 0 bases outside the gene matches. This CDR3 has 13 amino acids. CDR1 and CDR2 (germline): SEHNR, FQNEAQ (reference sequence). The DNA for the CDR3 is TGTGCCAGCAGCTTAGAGCGGGGGGATGAGCAGTTCTTC. This sequence encodes CASSLERGDEQFF.

This clonotype was recorded many times. The chain is built from TRBV9 and TRBJ1-4, with a possible D match to TRBD1 (5 bases). With 1 base removed from V and 7 bases from J, the gap between germline ends came to 11 bases. The CDR3 is made up of 14 amino acids. The germline CDR1 and CDR2 sequences are SGDLS and YYNGEE. CDR3 nucleotide sequence: TGTGCCAGCAGCGTAAATCAGGGCGGTGAAAAACTGTTTTTT. It codes for CASSVNQGGEKLFF.